This passage covers 21 T cell receptor beta chains from one sample sequenced in a study of early T cells in non-severe SARS-CoV-2 infection. MiXCR, run by TCRdb on the 5' RACE reads, gives a single entry per CDR3 protein. The data hold 64,000 or so distinct CDR3 sequences, with approximately 10% observed a single time. Sequences were derived from whole blood, sampled at baseline. These receptor sequences come from an adult who was a healthcare worker with PCR-confirmed SARS-CoV-2 infection or an uninfected control (not recorded which).

There are a few counts of this clonotype. The J gene is TRBJ2-1, the V gene TRBV12-3 or TRBV12-4; D is perhaps TRBD2 (7 bases). The CDR3 extends over 19 amino acids. V lost 2 bases, J lost 4 bases, and 24 bases lay in between. CDR3 nucleotide sequence: TGTGCCAGCAGTTTATCCCGCCAGGGGAGGGGAAGGACTTACAATGAGCAGTTCTTC. Its translation: CASSLSRQGRGRTYNEQFF.

CDR3 bases: TGCAGCGCCCGATCGACAAACACCGGGGAGCTGTTTTTT. Amino acids: CSARSTNTGELFF. This chain joins TRBV29-1 and TRBJ2-2; D gene unclear. V lost 7 bases and J lost 2, with 11 bases in between. The CDR3 runs to 13 residues. CDR1 is SQVTM and CDR2 is ANQGSEA in the germline V gene.

The chain employs TRBV7-9 and TRBJ1-1, with a possible D match to TRBD1 (5 bases). The germline V gene encodes CDR1 SEHNR and CDR2 FQNEAQ (reference sequence). The CDR3 loop spans 13 amino acids. V lost 4 bases and J lost 8, with 14 bases in between. The CDR3 spells CASSSHEDREAFF. Written as DNA, the CDR3 is TGTGCCAGCAGCTCTCATGAAGACAGAGAAGCTTTCTTT.

In its sample, this clonotype was seen a few times. The chain is built from TRBV5-6 and TRBJ1-3; D is undetermined. Per germline, CDR1 SGHDT and CDR2 YYEEEE. Trimming removed 4 bases from V and 0 bases from J, with 5 bases in between. CDR3 length equals 13 residues. CDR3 nucleotide sequence: TGTGCCAGCAGCCCAGCCTCTGGAAACACCATATATTTT. Translation gives CASSPASGNTIYF. The full variable domain, completed using reference TRBV5-6 and TRBJ1-3, is DAGVTQSPTHLIKTRGQQVTLRCSPKSGHDTVSWYQQALGQGPQFIFQYYEEEERQRGNFPDRFSGHQFPNYSSELNVNALLLGDSALYLCASSPASGNTIYFGEGSWLTVV.

The rearrangement uses TRBV11-2 and TRBJ2-1; a weak D match, TRBD2 (6 bases). The V end lost 2 bases, the J end lost 8 bases, and 10 bases lay between the germline ends. The CDR3 totals 13 residues. Germline V CDR1 and CDR2: SGHAT, FQNNGV. The CDR3 reads CASSLQGGDEQFF. In nucleotides, the CDR3 is TGTGCCAGCAGCTTACAGGGAGGCGATGAGCAGTTCTTC.

This clonotype was detected a few times. In nucleotides, the CDR3 is TGCAGTGCCACTCTTAGCTCCTACAATGAGCAGTTCTTC. As protein: CSATLSSYNEQFF. The chain recombines TRBV20-1 with TRBJ2-1; D is unresolved. CDR1 and CDR2 (germline): DFQATT, SNEGSKA (reference sequence). Trimming shortened V by 6 bases and J by 0 bases, and 9 bases separated the two germline ends. The CDR3 consists of 13 residues.

This CDR3 is CASSRDSTFEQYF. CDR3 nucleotides: TGTGCCAGCAGCCGGGACAGTACCTTCGAGCAGTACTTC. The chain is built from TRBV5-5 and TRBJ2-7; TRBD1 agrees at 7 bases. The CDR3 is made up of 13 amino acids. Germline-derived CDR1 and CDR2 are SGHKS and YYEKEE (reference sequence). The junction had 7 bases not matched to a gene; V was cut back by 4 bases and J by 6 bases. The full variable domain, completed using reference TRBV5-5 and TRBJ2-7, is DAGVTQSPTHLIKTRGQQVTLRCSPISGHKSVSWYQQVLGQGPQFIFQYYEKEERGRGNFPDRFSARQFPNYSSELNVNALLLGDSALYLCASSRDSTFEQYFGPGTRLTVT.

This clonotype was seen only a few times. The V gene is TRBV27, the J gene TRBJ1-1; no clear D gene. This CDR3 spans 13 amino acids. Germline CDR1 is MNHEY and CDR2 is SMNVEV (reference sequence). V lost 6 bases and J lost 3, with 11 bases in between. The CDR3 reads CASSHAWDTEAFF. The CDR3 DNA follows: TGTGCCAGCAGCCACGCATGGGACACTGAAGCTTTCTTT.

This clonotype was seen a few times. V is TRBV5-1 and J is TRBJ2-2, with TRBD1 matching 7 bases. This CDR3 is 15 amino acids long. CDR1 and CDR2 (germline): SGHRS, YFSETQ. V lost 5 bases to trimming and J lost 4 bases; unmatched junction nucleotides: 8. The CDR3 DNA is TGCGCCAGCAGATATGTTACAGGGGCCACCGGGGAGCTGTTTTTT. It specifies CASRYVTGATGELFF.

At least ten counts were recorded for this clonotype. CDR3 in DNA: TGTGCCAGTATTGGTTCGGGACTTAGCACCGGGGAGCTGTTTTTT. This codes for CASIGSGLSTGELFF. V gene TRBV19 combines with J gene TRBJ2-2; a weak D match, TRBD2 (6 bases). CDR1 is LNHDA and CDR2 is SQIVND in the germline V gene (reference sequence). The CDR3 loop spans 15 amino acids. V was trimmed by 7 bases and J by 4 bases, leaving 16 bases between them.

V usage is TRBV6-2 or TRBV6-3 and J usage is TRBJ1-1; no definite D call. With 2 bases removed from V and 7 bases from J, the gap between germline ends came to 11 bases. Germline CDR1 is MNHEY and CDR2 is SVGEGT. The length of the CDR3 is 13 residues. The CDR3 DNA sequence: TGTGCCAGCAGTTACAATGGAGGTGGTGAAGCTTTCTTT. Translation gives CASSYNGGGEAFF.

At least ten counts were recorded for this clonotype. The rearrangement joins TRBV20-1 to TRBJ2-6; D remains ambiguous. Germline CDR1 reads DFQATT; CDR2 reads SNEGSKA (reference sequence). Trimming took 3 bases from V and 0 from J, leaving 3 bases between them. The CDR3 is 13 residues long. CDR3 sequence reads: CSARISGANVLTF. The CDR3 DNA is TGCAGTGCTAGGATCTCTGGGGCCAACGTCCTGACTTTC.

This clonotype appeared a few times. This chain connects TRBV5-1 to TRBJ2-5; 8 bases map to TRBD1. The CDR3 sequence is 16 residues long. CDR1 is SGHRS and CDR2 is YFSETQ in the germline V gene. Losses at the gene ends were 2 bases for V and 3 bases for J; bases not matched to a gene: 9. This CDR3 reads CASSFWDRPGEETQYF. Here the CDR3 DNA reads TGCGCCAGCAGCTTCTGGGACAGGCCCGGCGAAGAGACCCAGTACTTC.

This clonotype was observed at least ten times. The rearrangement links TRBV7-6 to TRBJ2-2; TRBD2 is a possible D gene (6 bases). The CDR3 totals 13 residues. V was pared by 5 bases and J by 5 bases, with 9 bases between. The V gene's germline CDR1 is SGHVS and CDR2 FNYEAQ. The CDR3 coding sequence is TGTGCCAGCAGCCTCGGGGGAACCGGGGAGCTGTTTTTT. It encodes CASSLGGTGELFF. The entire variable domain, with the rest obtained from reference TRBV7-6 and TRBJ2-2, is as follows: GAGVSQSPRYKVTKRGQDVALRCDPISGHVSLYWYRQALGQGPEFLTYFNYEAQQDKSGLPNDRFSAERPEGSISTLTIQRTEQRDSAMYRCASSLGGTGELFFGEGSRLTVL.

This clonotype occurred a few times. The gene calls are TRBV30 and TRBJ1-1, with unresolved D. The germline V gene encodes CDR1 GTSNPN and CDR2 SVGIG (reference sequence). The CDR3 has 12 residues. Trimming pared 5 bases from V and 5 bases from J, leaving 12 bases between. The chain's CDR3 is CAWGQDGTEAFF. For the CDR3, the DNA is TGTGCCTGGGGCCAGGATGGGACTGAAGCTTTCTTT.

This clonotype was detected only a few times. The V call is TRBV7-9, the J call TRBJ2-7; TRBD2 agrees at 7 bases. The CDR3 contains 12 residues. The V gene end was trimmed by 8 bases and the J gene end by 6 bases; junction bases not matched to a gene: 7. Germline-derived CDR1 and CDR2 are SEHNR and FQNEAQ (reference sequence). DNA for the CDR3: TGTGCCAGCGGGAGAGGCGGGGGCGAGCAGTACTTC. Amino acid sequence: CASGRGGGEQYF.

This clonotype appeared many times. J is TRBJ1-1 and V is TRBV20-1; D remains unclear. The germline V and J ends were trimmed by 3 bases and 4 bases, with 15 bases remaining between them. The CDR3 has 14 residues. Germline V gene data show CDR1 as DFQATT and CDR2 as SNEGSKA (reference sequence). CDR3 bases: TGCAGTGCTAGTGGGGTCCCTGTGGGCACTGAAGCTTTCTTT. As protein: CSASGVPVGTEAFF.

This clonotype was observed many times. The chain joins TRBV30 to TRBJ2-1; D gene unclear. This CDR3 contains 12 residues. Trimming left V 2 bases short and J 5 bases short, with 7 bases between. CDR1 is GTSNPN, CDR2 SVGIG, per germline (reference sequence). The CDR3 nucleotides read TGTGCCTGGAGTCCATCGGACAATGAGCAGTTCTTC. Translated: CAWSPSDNEQFF.

The chain employs TRBV10-1 and TRBJ1-1; no clear D gene. The CDR3 runs 12 residues. The germline V gene has CDR1 WNHNN and CDR2 SYGVQD (reference sequence). Trimming took 3 bases from V and 8 from J, leaving 10 bases between them. The CDR3 region is CASSDGVREAFF. The CDR3 DNA reads as TGCGCCAGCAGTGACGGGGTACGCGAAGCTTTCTTT.

There are many counts of this clonotype. The chain links TRBV20-1 to TRBJ2-4; 10 nucleotides line up with TRBD1. The germline V gene has CDR1 DFQATT and CDR2 SNEGSKA (reference sequence). The length of the CDR3 is 13 residues. The V gene end was trimmed by 5 bases and the J gene end by 8 bases; junction bases not matched to a gene: 6. CDR3 residues: CSADRGPVDIQYF. The DNA of the CDR3 is TGCAGTGCTGACAGGGGGCCGGTGGACATTCAGTACTTC.

This clonotype was counted many times. The chain recombines TRBV15 with TRBJ1-4; D is unclear. The V gene's germline CDR1 is LNHNV and CDR2 YYDKDF (reference sequence). The CDR3 is made up of 16 amino acids. Between the trimmed V and J ends, which lost 0 bases and 0 bases, there was a span of 8 bases. The CDR3 sequence: CATSRDKAATNEKLFF. In DNA form, the CDR3 reads TGTGCCACCAGCAGAGATAAAGCTGCAACTAATGAAAAACTGTTTTTT.